One sample yielded the 24 T cell receptor beta chains listed below, sequenced in a study of response to subunit inactivated influenza vaccine. A single record per CDR3 protein comes from TCRdb applying MiXCR to the RT-PCR reads. The repertoire includes approximately 500,000 distinct CDR3 sequences, approximately 13% of them detected once, and less than 15% sits in the top ten. Source: PBMCs from blood, taken roughly 6 weeks after vaccination. These receptors were obtained from a man aged 50 to 60 who received an inactivated influenza vaccine.

This clonotype was observed many times. V is TRBV15 and J is TRBJ2-5; D not resolved. The CDR3 contains 13 residues. Germline V gene data show CDR1 as LNHNV and CDR2 as YYDKDF (reference sequence). Trimming removed 5 bases from V and 2 bases from J, with 9 bases in between. CDR3 DNA sequence: TGTGCCACCAGCTCCAGGCGACAAGAGACCCAGTACTTC. Protein product: CATSSRRQETQYF.

This clonotype was seen a few times. The chain joins TRBV4-3 to TRBJ1-5; 7 bases align to TRBD1. This CDR3 spans 15 amino acids. The germline V gene encodes CDR1 LGHNA and CDR2 YSLEER. The V segment lost 3 bases and the J segment 4 bases; nucleotides outside the gene matches: 6. The CDR3 region is CASSHDDRDNQPQHF. The CDR3 coding sequence is TGCGCCAGCAGCCATGACGACAGGGATAATCAGCCCCAGCATTTT.

The chain combines TRBV27 with TRBJ2-5, with 12 positions matching TRBD2. CDR3 length equals 17 residues. Germline-derived CDR1 and CDR2 are MNHEY and SMNVEV (reference sequence). The trim removed 1 base at V and 8 bases at J, leaving 11 bases unmatched. The CDR3, as DNA: TGTGCCAGCAGTTTATGGGGACTAGCGGGCGGACCGGGAACCCAGTACTTC. Its protein product is CASSLWGLAGGPGTQYF.

Comment on this clonotype: A junction end diverges from the germline sequence, so it may reflect a read error. The chain uses TRBV3-1 and TRBJ2-1, with 9 bases fitting TRBD1. This CDR3 spans 17 amino acids. The germline V gene has CDR1 LGHDT and CDR2 YNNKEL (reference sequence). The CDR3 sequence is CASCQDLGTGPYNEQFF. CDR3 sequence (DNA): TGTGCCAGCTGCCAAGATCTGGGGACAGGGCCCTACAATGAGCAGTTCTTC.

V is TRBV29-1 and J is TRBJ2-1; 15 positions agree with TRBD2. CDR1 is SQVTM, CDR2 ANQGSEA, per germline. The CDR3 spans 19 residues. The trim removed 4 bases at V and 1 base at J, leaving 11 bases unmatched. In DNA form, the CDR3 reads TGCAGCGTTGTAACACTAGGACTAGCGGGGGGGCCATCCTACAATGAGCAGTTCTTC. Amino acid sequence: CSVVTLGLAGGPSYNEQFF.

This clonotype was picked up many times. The chain carries TRBV20-1 and TRBJ1-2; tentatively, D is TRBD1 (5 bases). Trimming pared 6 bases from V and 3 bases from J, leaving 11 bases between. The CDR3 is 12 residues long. CDR1 is DFQATT and CDR2 is SNEGSKA in the germline V gene (reference sequence). The CDR3 loop is CSAREGYYGYTF. DNA for the CDR3: TGCAGTGCCCGGGAGGGGTACTATGGCTACACCTTC.

As for this clonotype: One end of the junction varies from germline; a read error may be responsible. The chain has TRBV20-1 and TRBJ2-3; a possible D gene is TRBD2 (5 bases). CDR3 length: 13 residues. From germline, CDR1 is DFQATT and CDR2 SNEGSKA (reference sequence). Written as DNA, the CDR3 is TGCAGTGTTAGAGATCTAGCAAGAGATACGCAGTATTTT. Translated, it gives CSVRDLARDTQYF.

This clonotype was counted only a few times. The V gene is TRBV12-3 or TRBV12-4, the J gene TRBJ1-3, with D unclear. The CDR3 runs 14 residues. Trimming took off 1 base at V and 4 bases at J, with 8 bases between the two ends. The CDR3 loop is CASSLGELGNTIYF. In DNA form, the CDR3 reads TGTGCCAGCAGTTTAGGGGAGCTCGGAAACACCATATATTTT.

This clonotype was seen repeatedly, ten times or more. The chain uses TRBV29-1 and TRBJ2-7; no clear D. The CDR3 totals 12 residues. Per the germline V gene, CDR1 is SQVTM and CDR2 is ANQGSEA. Trimming cost V 4 bases and J 0 bases, with 7 bases left between them. This CDR3 is CSVGLSSYEQYF. The DNA for the CDR3 is TGCAGCGTTGGACTGTCCTCCTACGAGCAGTACTTC.

This clonotype was counted at least ten times. The V gene is TRBV5-6, the J gene TRBJ2-1, with D unclear. The V end was cut by 0 bases, the J end by 4 bases, with 5 bases between. The germline CDR1 and CDR2 sequences are SGHDT and YYEEEE. This CDR3 contains 13 residues. The CDR3 coding sequence is TGTGCCAGCAGCTTGGGAATGTACAATGAGCAGTTCTTC. Residues: CASSLGMYNEQFF.

This rearrangement joins TRBV13 to TRBJ1-2, with TRBD1 identical over 9 bases. Unmatched junction bases numbered 4, after V lost 5 bases and J lost 6 bases. The CDR3 totals 13 residues. The germline V gene has CDR1 PRHDT and CDR2 FYEKMQ (reference sequence). In nucleotides, the CDR3 is TGTGCCAGCAGCACCCGACAGGGGGATGGCTACACCTTC. Its translation is CASSTRQGDGYTF.

This rearrangement joins TRBV20-1 to TRBJ2-5; the D is unclear. V shed 2 bases and J shed 9 bases, with 10 bases lying between them. Germline lookup yields CDR1 DFQATT and CDR2 SNEGSKA (reference sequence). The CDR3 extends over 11 amino acids. The chain's CDR3 is CSARTPWAQYF. CDR3 in DNA: TGCAGTGCTAGAACCCCTTGGGCCCAGTACTTC.

The chain combines TRBV7-9 with TRBJ2-3; D call uncertain. The CDR3 loop spans 13 amino acids. Germline V lookup: CDR1 SEHNR, CDR2 FQNEAQ (reference sequence). V was trimmed by 11 bases and J by 1 base, leaving 13 bases between them. CDR3 protein: CAGVRTGTDTQYF. In DNA, the CDR3 is TGTGCCGGGGTAAGAACAGGCACAGATACGCAGTATTTT.

The rearrangement links TRBV6-1 to TRBJ1-2; 8 nucleotides match TRBD1. This CDR3 has 13 residues. Unmatched junction bases numbered 1, after V lost 3 bases and J lost 4 bases. The germline V gene encodes CDR1 MNHNS and CDR2 SASEGT. CDR3 nucleotide sequence: TGTGCCAGCAGTGATGGACAGGGCTATGGCTACACCTTC. Translation: CASSDGQGYGYTF.

This clonotype was found many times. The chain is built from TRBV6-2 or TRBV6-3 and TRBJ2-3, with 9 bases that match TRBD2. This CDR3 is built from 17 residues. The V gene's germline CDR1 is MNHEY and CDR2 SVGEGT. Unmatched junction bases numbered 12, after V lost 5 bases and J lost 3 bases. The CDR3 sequence: CASSPKTSGRATDTQYF. The CDR3 coding sequence is TGTGCCAGCAGTCCCAAGACTAGCGGCCGGGCTACAGATACGCAGTATTTT.

This clonotype was seen a few times. The chain joins TRBV20-1 to TRBJ1-1; D not certain. Germline V gene data show CDR1 as DFQATT and CDR2 as SNEGSKA (reference sequence). This CDR3 is built from 14 residues. V was clipped by 2 bases and J by 0 bases, with 10 bases between them. CDR3 in amino acids: CSARPQRMNTEAFF. The CDR3 bases are TGCAGTGCTAGACCTCAGAGGATGAACACTGAAGCTTTCTTT.

The chain carries TRBV7-8 and TRBJ2-3, with TRBD1 matching over 10 bases. The germline gives CDR1 SGHVS, CDR2 FQNEAQ. CDR3 length: 16 residues. After removal of 5 bases from V and 0 bases from J, the junction contained 5 bases not matched to a gene. The CDR3 protein is CASSVDRGPSTDTQYF. CDR3 coding DNA: TGTGCCAGCAGCGTCGACAGGGGGCCGAGCACAGATACGCAGTATTTT.

In its sample, this clonotype was seen a few times. The chain is built from TRBV20-1 and TRBJ1-6, with 8 bases lining up with TRBD1. Germline assignment: CDR1 DFQATT and CDR2 SNEGSKA (reference sequence). This CDR3 spans 15 amino acids. J lost 9 bases, V lost 2 bases, and 9 bases had no gene match. CDR3 in amino acids: CSARPRQGLASPLHF. DNA of the CDR3: TGCAGTGCTAGACCTAGACAGGGGTTGGCTTCACCCCTCCACTTT.

This clonotype turned up a few times. This chain uses TRBV12-3 or TRBV12-4 with TRBJ2-3; TRBD1 matches 8 bases. With 2 bases clipped from V and 1 base from J, the junction kept 5 bases outside the gene matches. This CDR3 is 16 amino acids long. CDR3 nucleotides: TGTGCCAGCAGTTTATTCCAGGGGGCTCGCACAGATACGCAGTATTTT. Protein: CASSLFQGARTDTQYF.

The J gene is TRBJ1-2, the V gene TRBV4-1; D is undetermined. Germline values: CDR1 MGHRA, CDR2 YSYEKL. CDR3 size: 13 residues. The V gene lost 0 bases and the J gene lost 3 bases, with 5 bases spanning the gap. CDR3 DNA sequence: TGCGCCAGCAGCCAAGAGTCCGACTATGGCTACACCTTC. Encoded protein: CASSQESDYGYTF.

This clonotype was counted between two and nine times. V is TRBV20-1 and J is TRBJ2-1; 10 bases map to TRBD2. In germline, CDR1 is DFQATT, CDR2 SNEGSKA (reference sequence). This CDR3 comprises 18 residues. After removal of 4 bases from V and 4 bases from J, the junction contained 16 bases not matched to a gene. CDR3: CSAIGGRQREGLYNEQFF. The CDR3 DNA is TGCAGTGCTATCGGAGGACGTCAGCGGGAGGGCTTATACAATGAGCAGTTCTTC.

The rearrangement links TRBV9 to TRBJ2-5; tentative D call: TRBD1 (5 bases). This CDR3 spans 15 amino acids. Trimming pared 0 bases from V and 3 bases from J, leaving 12 bases between. Germline values: CDR1 SGDLS, CDR2 YYNGEE. The CDR3 region is CASSVGSGMEETQYF. The CDR3 DNA follows: TGTGCCAGCAGCGTAGGGTCAGGGATGGAAGAGACCCAGTACTTC.

This clonotype occurred many times. The chain joins TRBV20-1 to TRBJ2-7; 7 bases agree with TRBD2. V gave up 3 bases and J gave up 3 bases; unmatched junction bases: 8. The germline gives CDR1 DFQATT, CDR2 SNEGSKA (reference sequence). The CDR3 totals 14 residues. The CDR3, as DNA: TGCAGTGCTAGGGACGGCGGGGGAGGCTACGAGCAGTACTTC. Protein product: CSARDGGGGYEQYF.

In this sample, this clonotype turned up a few times. The chain has TRBV5-1 and TRBJ2-2; maybe TRBD1 (5 bases). V was trimmed by 4 bases and J by 2 bases, leaving 12 bases between them. The length of the CDR3 is 15 residues. In germline, CDR1 is SGHRS, CDR2 YFSETQ. This CDR3 reads CASSADGANTGELFF. The CDR3 nucleotides read TGCGCCAGCAGCGCGGATGGGGCCAACACCGGGGAGCTGTTTTTT. Combining the CDR3 with reference TRBV5-1 and TRBJ2-2 gives the whole variable domain KAGVTQTPRYLIKTRGQQVTLSCSPISGHRSVSWYQQTPGQGLQFLFEYFSETQRNKGNFPGRFSGRQFSNSRSEMNVSTLELGDSALYLCASSADGANTGELFFGEGSRLTVL.